These 21 T cell receptor beta chains came from one sample sequenced in a study of blood T cell repertoires in COVID-19. Some clones are missing from TCRdb's copy, which holds only in-frame ones; the method was immunoSEQ multiplex PCR. The sample lists approximately 200,000 clones, around 90% occurring once. The sequenced material came from PBMCs or T cells enriched from blood (not recorded which). These receptors all come from a man in his thirties or forties who had recovered from COVID-19.

Written as DNA, the CDR3 is TGTGCCAGCAGCACGGGACTAGCGACGAACACCGGGGAGCTGTTTTTT. Translating it yields CASSTGLATNTGELFF. The rearrangement links TRBV13 to TRBJ2-2; 10 nucleotides align to TRBD2. The CDR3 sequence is 16 residues long. J gave up 0 bases and V 5 bases, and 3 bases lay outside the gene matches. CDR1 is PRHDT and CDR2 is FYEKMQ in the germline V gene (reference sequence).

The V call is TRBV7-2, the J call TRBJ2-2; 7 positions match TRBD2. The germline V gene encodes CDR1 SGHTA and CDR2 FQGNSA. The CDR3 loop spans 15 amino acids. The J segment lost 8 bases and the V segment lost 2 bases, leaving 8 bases of the junction unmatched. The CDR3 sequence is CASSLRRGRVGELFF. The CDR3 DNA reads TGTGCCAGCAGCTTAAGGCGGGGGAGAGTTGGGGAGCTGTTTTTT.

This clone was picked up a small number of times. The chain links TRBV6-1 to TRBJ1-4; 7 bases are a match to TRBD1. J gave up 7 bases and V 2 bases, and 7 bases lay outside the gene matches. In germline, CDR1 is MNHNS, CDR2 SASEGT. The CDR3 consists of 15 residues. The CDR3 DNA is TGTGCCAGCAGTGAAAATCAGGGGGTTATTGAAAAACTGTTTTTT. Translated, it gives CASSENQGVIEKLFF.

The gene calls are TRBV19 and TRBJ1-1; D ambiguous. This CDR3 has 13 amino acids. Trimming removed 3 bases from V and 4 bases from J, with 9 bases in between. The germline gives CDR1 LNHDA, CDR2 SQIVND (reference sequence). The CDR3 DNA sequence: TGTGCCAGTAGTATTTCCAGTCCCACTGAAGCTTTCTTT. Protein: CASSISSPTEAFF.

The chain couples TRBV7-2 to TRBJ2-5; 10 positions match TRBD2. Germline values: CDR1 SGHTA, CDR2 FQGNSA. After removal of 5 bases from V and 5 bases from J, the junction contained 8 bases not matched to a gene. There are 15 residues in the CDR3. CDR3 in amino acids: CASSARLAGAETQYF. CDR3 in DNA: TGTGCCAGCAGCGCCCGACTAGCGGGCGCTGAGACCCAGTACTTC.

The DNA of the CDR3 is TGTGCCAGCAGTGACCCAGGGTTGGGCTACACCTTC. Its translation: CASSDPGLGYTF. The genes are TRBV2 and TRBJ1-2, with a tentative D call TRBD1 (5 bases). V dropped 3 bases and J dropped 8 bases, with 10 bases sitting between them. This CDR3 is 12 amino acids long. CDR1 and CDR2 from the germline V gene are SNHLY and FYNNEI. The full variable domain, in which reference TRBV2 and TRBJ1-2 provide the parts outside the CDR3, is EPEVTQTPSHQVTQMGQEVILRCVPISNHLYFYWYRQILGQKVEFLVSFYNNEISEKSEIFDDQFSVERPDGSNFTLKIRSTKLEDSAMYFCASSDPGLGYTFGSGTRLTVV.

The chain recombines TRBV19 with TRBJ1-6; 9 bases line up with TRBD1. Trimming took 2 bases from V and 6 from J; bases not matched to a gene: 2. Germline V gene lookup returns CDR1 LNHDA and CDR2 SQIVND (reference sequence). This CDR3 contains 15 residues. For the CDR3, the DNA is TGTGCCAGTAGTATAAGGGGACAGGGTAATTCACCCCTCCACTTT. The encoded protein is CASSIRGQGNSPLHF.

The rearrangement uses TRBV12-3 or TRBV12-4 and TRBJ1-4; D is undetermined. The V end was cut by 6 bases, the J end by 8 bases, with 7 bases between. The CDR3 loop spans 11 amino acids. In nucleotides, the CDR3 is TGTGCCAGCAGCCCGGGGGAAAAACTGTTTTTT. This codes for CASSPGEKLFF.

The chain carries TRBV28 and TRBJ1-3; no clear D. Germline values: CDR1 MDHEN, CDR2 SYDVKM. CDR3 length: 13 residues. V was trimmed by 7 bases and J by 0 bases, leaving 7 bases between them. The CDR3 reads CASTLSSGNTIYF. The CDR3 DNA follows: TGTGCCAGCACCCTCTCCTCTGGAAACACCATATATTTT.

This chain joins TRBV7-8 and TRBJ2-6; D might be TRBD1 (6 bases). The CDR3 covers 15 residues. The V gene lost 1 base and the J gene lost 2 bases, with 6 bases spanning the gap. Germline CDR1 and CDR2: SGHVS and FQNEAQ. The CDR3 nucleotides read TGTGCCAGCAGCTTAGAGGGGGCTGGGGCCAACGTCCTGACTTTC. Protein product: CASSLEGAGANVLTF.

The V gene is TRBV11-2, the J gene TRBJ1-1, with 9 nucleotides matching TRBD1. Germline V CDR1 and CDR2: SGHAT, FQNNGV. The V gene end was trimmed by 6 bases and the J gene end by 6 bases; junction bases not matched to a gene: 8. The CDR3 has 14 amino acids. CDR3 sequence: CASRAADRGAEAFF. Written as DNA, the CDR3 is TGTGCCAGCAGGGCCGCCGACAGGGGGGCTGAAGCTTTCTTT.

The DNA of the CDR3 is TGCGCCAGCAGCCCCGGGCTAGCGGGAGGCGGCAATGAGCAGTTCTTC. Amino acid sequence: CASSPGLAGGGNEQFF. This chain uses TRBV5-1 with TRBJ2-1; 11 positions match TRBD2. This CDR3 is 16 amino acids long. The V and J ends lost 4 bases and 6 bases, in that order; junction bases with no gene match: 9. Germline V gene data show CDR1 as SGHRS and CDR2 as YFSETQ.

The chain carries TRBV19 and TRBJ2-2; 11 positions match TRBD2. CDR1 LNHDA and CDR2 SQIVND come from the germline V gene (reference sequence). After removal of 6 bases from V and 0 bases from J, the junction contained 9 bases not matched to a gene. The CDR3 spans 18 residues. The CDR3 DNA sequence: TGTGCCAGTAGAAAGCTAGCGGGAGGCCCCCCGAACACCGGGGAGCTGTTTTTT. It is translated as CASRKLAGGPPNTGELFF. The entire variable domain, with the rest obtained from reference TRBV19 and TRBJ2-2, is as follows: DGGITQSPKYLFRKEGQNVTLSCEQNLNHDAMYWYRQDPGQGLRLIYYSQIVNDFQKGDIAEGYSVSREKKESFPLTVTSAQKNPTAFYLCASRKLAGGPPNTGELFFGEGSRLTVL.

The chain has TRBV9 and TRBJ1-1, with a possible D match to TRBD1 (6 bases). Germline values: CDR1 SGDLS, CDR2 YYNGEE. This CDR3 has 16 residues. Trimming cost V 4 bases and J 10 bases, with 26 bases left between them. CDR3 in amino acids: CASSPSLQGWAGGAFF. The CDR3, as DNA: TGTGCCAGCAGCCCCTCCTTACAGGGTTGGGCCGGTGGAGCTTTCTTT.

This clone appeared a single time. V usage is TRBV4-1 and J usage is TRBJ1-2; TRBD1 is a possible D gene (6 bases). CDR3 size: 16 residues. CDR1 MGHRA and CDR2 YSYEKL come from the germline V gene. The ends were cut back, 0 bases at V and 0 bases at J, with 11 bases in the middle. The CDR3 nucleotides read TGCGCCAGCAGCCAAGACCCGGACAGACCTAACTATGGCTACACCTTC. This sequence encodes CASSQDPDRPNYGYTF.

The chain has TRBV12-5 and TRBJ2-5, with D perhaps TRBD1 (6 bases). The CDR3 runs to 14 residues. Trimming removed 5 bases at V and 1 base at J, with 11 bases between. Germline-derived CDR1 and CDR2 are LGHNT and FRNRAP. The CDR3 sequence: CASGPQGTQETQYF. CDR3 bases: TGTGCTAGTGGTCCCCAGGGGACCCAAGAGACCCAGTACTTC.

The chain is built from TRBV6-5 and TRBJ2-7, with D tentatively TRBD1 (6 bases). Germline V gene sequence: CDR1 MNHEY, CDR2 SVGAGI. Trimming took 6 bases from V and 0 from J, leaving 15 bases between them. This CDR3 has 15 amino acids. This CDR3 is CASSPRGRGSYEQYF. DNA for the CDR3: TGTGCCAGCAGCCCCCGGGGCAGGGGCTCCTACGAGCAGTACTTC.

The rearrangement links TRBV30 to TRBJ2-5, with D perhaps matching TRBD1 (6 bases). Germline values: CDR1 GTSNPN, CDR2 SVGIG (reference sequence). The CDR3 runs 14 residues. Trimming pared 4 bases from V and 3 bases from J, leaving 15 bases between. The CDR3 sequence is CAWTRTDMEETQYF. For the CDR3, the DNA is TGTGCCTGGACGCGGACAGACATGGAAGAGACCCAGTACTTC.

V is TRBV7-2 and J is TRBJ1-2; D gene ambiguous. This CDR3 has 14 amino acids. Deletions cut 1 base from V and 4 bases from J, with 10 bases between. Germline assignment: CDR1 SGHTA and CDR2 FQGNSA. CDR3 sequence reads: CASSLVGGSYGYTF. CDR3 DNA sequence: TGTGCCAGCAGCTTAGTAGGCGGATCCTATGGCTACACCTTC.

The gene calls are TRBV7-8 and TRBJ2-7, with 7 bases fitting TRBD2. The CDR3 has 12 residues. Losses at the gene ends were 7 bases for V and 11 bases for J; bases not matched to a gene: 11. Germline V gives CDR1 SGHVS, CDR2 FQNEAQ. Here the CDR3 reads CASTRIGGSKYF. The CDR3 region has the DNA TGTGCCAGCACCCGCATTGGCGGGAGTAAGTACTTC.

The chain uses TRBV4-1 and TRBJ1-2, with 11 bases that match TRBD1. V was clipped by 2 bases and J by 8 bases; unmatched bases: 7. This CDR3 has 15 amino acids. In germline, CDR1 is MGHRA, CDR2 YSYEKL. In DNA form, the CDR3 reads TGCGCCAGCAGCCAATCGTACCGGACAGGGGGCGGCTACACCTTC. It translates to CASSQSYRTGGGYTF.